This is a list of T cell receptor beta chains from one sample in a study of Ad26.COV2.S vaccination and SARS-CoV-2 variants. Clones were read by immunoSEQ multiplex PCR, and TCRdb kept only the in-frame ones, dropping some. The table has about 350,000 clones, around 90% seen once; the top ten hold 3.9%. The source material was peripheral blood, sampled after recovery from COVID-19. Receptor source: a human donor who had recovered from COVID-19. Both conserved end residues are part of each CDR3. A D gene is named only where the DNA matches it firmly. For some rows the clone size is stated as once, few or many, or as a class when expanded; others skip it.

CDR3 | DNA | J | D | V | size
CASSPGQGVTEAFF | TGTGCCAGCTCACCTGGACAGGGCGTCACTGAAGCTTTCTTT | TRBJ1-1 | TRBD1 | TRBV18 | NA
CASSVRPGSTDTQYF | TGTGCCAGCAGCGTACGTCCGGGGAGCACAGATACGCAGTATTTT | TRBJ2-3 | NA | TRBV9 | NA
CASSIRQGAGEKLFF | TGCGCCAGCAGCATACGACAGGGGGCTGGTGAAAAACTGTTTTTT | TRBJ1-4 | TRBD1 | TRBV5-1 | NA
CASSSPDRLESYGYTF | TGTGCCAGCAGCTCGCCAGACAGGCTTGAGAGCTATGGCTACACCTTC | TRBJ1-2 | NA | TRBV7-9 | NA
CASSQLLNNEKLFF | TGCGCCAGCAGCCAACTACTCAATAATGAAAAACTGTTTTTT | TRBJ1-4 | NA | TRBV4-1 | NA
CASSRTSGLERGGYTF | TGCGCCAGCAGCCGAACTTCAGGACTGGAGCGCGGGGGCTACACCTTC | TRBJ1-2 | NA | TRBV4-1 | few
CSVENLYSTDTQYF | TGCAGCGTTGAAAACCTATATAGCACAGATACGCAGTATTTT | TRBJ2-3 | NA | TRBV29-1 | NA
CAISESILQGAYGYTF | TGTGCCATCAGTGAGTCAATTCTCCAGGGCGCCTATGGCTACACCTTC | TRBJ1-2 | NA | TRBV10-3 | NA
CASSTCLPGQNNSPLHF | TGTGCCAGCAGCACTTGTCTACCGGGACAAAATAATTCACCCCTCCACTTT | TRBJ1-6 | NA | TRBV21-1 | NA
CSGKTGNQPQHF | TGCAGCGGAAAGACAGGCAATCAGCCCCAGCATTTT | TRBJ1-5 | NA | TRBV29-1 | NA
CASSQGQINQPQHF | TGTGCCAGCAGCCAAGGGCAGATAAATCAGCCCCAGCATTTT | TRBJ1-5 | NA | TRBV3-1/TRBV3-2 | NA
CASSHVGQKQETQYF | TGTGCCAGCAGCCATGTAGGACAGAAACAAGAGACCCAGTACTTC | TRBJ2-5 | NA | TRBV7-9 | NA
CASSRSGLFYEQYF | TGTGCCAGCAGTCGTTCGGGACTCTTTTACGAGCAGTACTTC | TRBJ2-7 | NA | TRBV6-5 | NA
CASSRGPGHEAFF | TGTGCCAGCAGTCGCGGTCCGGGTCATGAAGCTTTCTTT | TRBJ1-1 | NA | TRBV2 | NA
CASSLGALAGGSRETQYF | TGTGCCAGCAGCTTAGGTGCACTAGCGGGGGGCTCCAGGGAGACCCAGTACTTC | TRBJ2-5 | TRBD2 | TRBV7-6 | NA
CASSSRLVPDTQYF | TGTGCCAGCAGCTCTAGACTAGTACCGGATACGCAGTATTTT | TRBJ2-3 | NA | TRBV7-6 | once
CASSLQGGRTNYGYTF | TGTGCCAGCAGCTTACAGGGCGGACGAACTAACTATGGCTACACCTTC | TRBJ1-2 | NA | TRBV7-9 | NA
CASREATQETQYF | TGTGCCAGCAGGGAAGCGACCCAAGAGACCCAGTACTTC | TRBJ2-5 | NA | TRBV2 | NA
CASSSKGLAGYTGELFF | TGTGCTAGCAGCTCCAAGGGACTAGCGGGTTACACCGGGGAGCTGTTTTTT | TRBJ2-2 | TRBD2 | TRBV7-7 | NA
CSVEGQGGGTDTQYF | TGCAGCGTTGAAGGACAGGGCGGTGGTACAGATACGCAGTATTTT | TRBJ2-3 | TRBD1 | TRBV29-1 | NA
CASSLDRSSQALPTNYGYTF | TGTGCCAGCAGCTTAGACCGGTCTTCGCAGGCACTGCCAACTAACTATGGCTACACCTTC | TRBJ1-2 | NA | TRBV11-3 | NA
CASSQVGTVVSGNTEAFF | TGCGCCAGCAGCCAGGTGGGGACAGTTGTCAGTGGGAACACTGAAGCTTTCTTT | TRBJ1-1 | TRBD1 | TRBV4-3 | NA